The 14 T cell receptor beta chains below come from one sample, sequenced in a study of blood T cell repertoires in COVID-19. Clones were sequenced by immunoSEQ multiplex PCR, and TCRdb holds only the in-frame ones, with some missing. The repertoire consists of over 150,000 clones, with around 74% occurring once and the leading ten covering about 3%. Sequenced input: peripheral blood. These TCRs come from a man between 65 and 79 years old with acute or convalescent COVID-19.

The rearrangement uses TRBV6-4 and TRBJ2-5; 7 bases are shared with TRBD1. The CDR3 runs to 15 residues. In germline, CDR1 is MRHNA, CDR2 SNTAGT. With V trimmed by 2 bases and J by 1 base, 4 bases remained unmatched. The CDR3 loop is CASSDHGTVQETQYF. The DNA of the CDR3 is TGTGCCAGCAGTGACCACGGGACAGTCCAAGAGACCCAGTACTTC.

V is TRBV10-3 and J is TRBJ1-2, with 8 bases lining up with TRBD1. The V gene end was trimmed by 8 bases and the J gene end by 3 bases; junction bases not matched to a gene: 5. The CDR3 spans 13 residues. The V gene's germline CDR1 is ENHRY and CDR2 SYGVKD. The CDR3 region is CAIEQDRDYGYTF. The CDR3 nucleotides read TGTGCCATCGAGCAGGACAGGGACTATGGCTACACCTTC.

A note on this clone: The junction differs from germline at one of its ends, possibly a read error. The genes are TRBV18 and TRBJ1-3, with D tentatively TRBD1 (6 bases). The CDR3 sequence is 12 residues long. CDR1 is KGHSH, CDR2 LQKENI, per germline. The CDR3 is CASSTPGGDTRF. DNA for the CDR3: TGTGCCAGCTCCACTCCGGGAGGGGACACGCGATTT. Full variable domain (outside the CDR3, taken from reference TRBV18 and TRBJ1-3): NAGVMQNPRHLVRRRGQEARLRCSPMKGHSHVYWYRQLPEEGLKFMVYLQKENIIDESGMPKERFSAEFPKEGPSILRIQQVVRGDSAAYFCASSTPGGDTRFGEGSWLTVV.

The chain joins TRBV9 to TRBJ2-2, with TRBD2 matching 10 bases. With 4 bases clipped from V and 5 bases from J, the junction kept 14 bases outside the gene matches. This CDR3 has 18 amino acids. Germline CDR1 and CDR2: SGDLS and YYNGEE. CDR3 nucleotides: TGTGCCAGCAGCCGTTGGGGCAGCGGGAGGGTTGGGACCGGGGAGCTGTTTTTT. Its protein product is CASSRWGSGRVGTGELFF.

V and J are TRBV4-2 and TRBJ1-2; D unresolved. This CDR3 spans 11 amino acids. Trimming left V 8 bases short and J 2 bases short, with 6 bases between. From germline, CDR1 is LGHNA and CDR2 YNFKEQ. The CDR3 is CASSQNYGYTF. CDR3 bases: TGTGCCAGCTCACAGAACTATGGCTACACCTTC.

Comments on this clone: The germline gene is not matched at one end of the junction; a read error may be the cause. The chain recombines TRBV7-2 with TRBJ1-2, with unresolved D. Per the germline V gene, CDR1 is SGHTA and CDR2 is FQGNSA. CDR3 size: 13 residues. The CDR3 protein is CASRFSSLNGYTF. In DNA form, the CDR3 reads TGTGCCAGCCGCTTTAGCAGTTTAAATGGCTACACCTTC.

V usage is TRBV5-5 and J usage is TRBJ2-5, with a possible D match to TRBD1 (6 bases). CDR1 is SGHKS and CDR2 is YYEKEE in the germline V gene (reference sequence). The ends were cut back, 3 bases at V and 2 bases at J, with 20 bases in the middle. CDR3 length: 17 amino acids. The CDR3 sequence is CASSYDDRTHSQETQYF. CDR3 DNA: TGTGCCAGCAGCTACGACGACAGGACTCACTCTCAAGAGACCCAGTACTTC.

J is TRBJ1-2 and V is TRBV6-6; TRBD1 matches at 7 bases. The CDR3 consists of 11 residues. The germline V gene encodes CDR1 MNHNY and CDR2 SVGAGI (reference sequence). V was pared by 5 bases and J by 10 bases, with 4 bases of the junction left unmatched. CDR3 nucleotides: TGTGCCAGCAGTCCAGGGGGTGACTACACCTTC. Its protein product is CASSPGGDYTF.

This clone turned up a few times. In DNA form, the CDR3 reads TGTGCCAGCAGTTGGAAAGCGGCAGATACGCAGTATTTT. Translation gives CASSWKAADTQYF. The chain joins TRBV6-5 to TRBJ2-3; D is perhaps TRBD2 (5 bases). The ends were cut back, 4 bases at V and 4 bases at J, with 9 bases in the middle. The CDR3 covers 13 residues. Germline V gene sequence: CDR1 MNHEY, CDR2 SVGAGI.

This clone has just one count. The V and J genes are TRBV29-1 and TRBJ1-3; tentative D call: TRBD1 (5 bases). Looked up from germline, CDR1 is SQVTM and CDR2 is ANQGSEA. This CDR3 comprises 13 residues. V lost 5 bases and J 1 base, leaving 9 bases between the germline ends. CDR3: CSVKGRSGNTIYF. The CDR3, as DNA: TGCAGCGTTAAGGGGCGATCTGGAAACACCATATATTTT.

V and J are TRBV21-1 and TRBJ2-4; the table assigns TRBD2, which was not confirmed against the DNA. TRBV21-1 constitutes a pseudogene. CDR3 length: 17 residues. CDR3 residues: CASSPKEKSRAKNIQYF. For the CDR3, the DNA is TGTGCCAGCAGCCCGAAGGAGAAATCTAGAGCCAAAAACATTCAGTACTTC.

The V and J genes are TRBV6-5 and TRBJ2-7; 9 positions agree with TRBD1. The germline CDR1 and CDR2 sequences are MNHEY and SVGAGI. J gave up 0 bases and V 0 bases, and 3 bases lay outside the gene matches. The CDR3 contains 16 residues. The CDR3 bases are TGTGCCAGCAGTTACTCGACAGGGGGATCCTCCTACGAGCAGTACTTC. Its protein is CASSYSTGGSSYEQYF.

The gene calls are TRBV6-5 and TRBJ1-2; TRBD1 aligns across 9 bases. The V gene end was trimmed by 2 bases and the J gene end by 4 bases; junction bases not matched to a gene: 8. The CDR3 runs 16 residues. Germline loops: CDR1 MNHEY, CDR2 SVGAGI. The CDR3 loop reads CASSYDRTGEIYGYTF. CDR3 DNA sequence: TGTGCCAGCAGTTACGACCGGACAGGGGAGATCTATGGCTACACCTTC.

This clone showed up many times. This rearrangement joins TRBV7-2 to TRBJ2-2, with D possibly being TRBD1 (6 bases). CDR3 length equals 15 residues. Germline lookup yields CDR1 SGHTA and CDR2 FQGNSA. V dropped 3 bases and J dropped 1 base, with 9 bases sitting between them. CDR3 DNA sequence: TGTGCCAGCAGCTTCAGACAGGTGAACACCGGGGAGCTGTTTTTT. Amino acid sequence: CASSFRQVNTGELFF. The whole variable domain, filled in from reference TRBV7-2 and TRBJ2-2, reads GAGVSQSPSNKVTEKGKDVELRCDPISGHTALYWYRQSLGQGLEFLIYFQGNSAPDKSGLPSDRFSAERTGGSVSTLTIQRTQQEDSAVYLCASSFRQVNTGELFFGEGSRLTVL.